This T cell receptor beta chain came from a study of cytomegalovirus exposure and HLA in healthy donors. About the research overall: For the 300 to 450 genotyped donors, 81% fell within the Caucasian-associated ancestry cluster. Study-wide findings and caveats: Most TCRs appeared rarely, but some public TCRs recurred in many donors. TCR beta sequences reportedly predicted the HLA-A and HLA-B alleles of most subjects accurately. It was taken for granted in presence/absence analyses that sequencing depth across donors was roughly uniform.

The CDR3 totals 13 residues. CDR1 is SGHKS and CDR2 is YYEKEE in the germline V gene (reference sequence). Trimming at V came to 6 bases and at J to 8 bases, leaving 7 bases not matched to a gene. PCR used 60 Vbeta primers and 13 Jbeta primers. Measured with immunoSEQ multiplex PCR; TCRdb has only the in-frame clones, and not every one. The sample includes some 100,000 clones, about 80% of them seen just once. A note on this clone: What it binds is not known.

The chain combines TRBV5-5 with TRBJ2-4; 8 positions agree with TRBD1. The specimen was PBMCs. The receptor's source is a female donor in good health and CMV-seropositive. For the CDR3, the DNA is TGTGCCAGCACCAAGACAGGGGTAGACATTCAGTACTTC. Translation gives CASTKTGVDIQYF.